The TCR beta chain described here comes from a study of Ad26.COV2.S vaccination and SARS-CoV-2 variants. The wider study: Once or twice, 56 days apart, Ad26.COV2.S was delivered intramuscularly.

The sample's treatment: some 19 received Ad26.COV2.S at low or high dose, single or two shots; about 5 received placebo; per-sample allocation not given. Sample collection was performed on day 63 after the first vaccine or placebo injection. There are 15 residues in the CDR3. Between the trimmed V and J ends, which lost 2 bases and 4 bases, there was a span of 12 bases. Germline values: CDR1 ENHRY, CDR2 SYGVKD. Sequencing used immunoSEQ multiplex PCR; TCRdb keeps in-frame clones, though not all of them. The table shows roughly 450,000 clones, with 80% to 95% occurring only once. The sample in question was peripheral blood, obtained in a trial of Ad26.COV2.S vaccine versus placebo. The receptor comes from a person between 18 and 59 years old who received the Ad26.COV2.S COVID-19 vaccine or a placebo. The genes are TRBV10-3 and TRBJ1-3, with D uncertain. This chain's CDR3 is CAISEGGSAGNTIYF. The CDR3 DNA reads TGTGCCATCAGTGAGGGCGGCAGTGCCGGAAACACCATATATTTT.